This T cell receptor beta chain was identified during a study of blood T cell repertoires in COVID-19. CDR3 length equals 13 residues. The ends were cut back, 8 bases at V and 5 bases at J, with 18 bases in the middle. Per germline, CDR1 SQVTM and CDR2 ANQGSEA. Repertoires were generated with immunoSEQ multiplex PCR, while TCRdb's copy carries only in-frame clones and drops some. This table has some 490,000 clones, approximately 85% appearing once. The gene calls are TRBV29-1 and TRBJ2-5; D possibly corresponds to TRBD1 (6 bases). The sequencing sample was made of peripheral blood. The origin of this receptor is a human donor in a cohort sampled during active COVID-19. The CDR3 DNA reads as TGCAGCAACCGGGACACCGAGGGGGAGACCCAGTACTTC. Translating gives CSNRDTEGETQYF.